This section outlines one TCR beta chain sequence together with its context. The specificity of this receptor is unknown. Per-base qualities were not stored, and no clone one base away is much larger. Inclusion was restricted to participants for whom at least one PBMC sample before ART initiation and at least two post-ART samples were available. Every participant with HIV received treatment in the United States of America. Before DNA extraction, cryopreserved samples of about 0.9-10 million PBMC were thawed and then washed. At the time of the earliest PBMC sample for each participant with HIV, ages ranged from roughly 20 to 54 years. PBMC samples from each participant spanned 1-4 timepoints before ART initiation and 2-8 timepoints after ART initiation, with a median of 7 samples. For every participant, serial HIV viral load, CD4+ T-cell count, ART history and demographic data were obtained. A Qiagen kit on a QIAcube was used to extract genomic DNA from unsorted PBMC, with samples processed in batches of 12.

The immunoSEQ hsTCRB v3.0 assay was used at survey level resolution to sequence the TRB variable region. TRB sequencing targeted a depth of 40,000-50,000 T-cell genomes per sample. An Illumina MiSeq with a v3 150-cycle kit was used to sequence the pooled TRB libraries. The paper's data handling went like this. Repertoire analysis was run in R within a reproducible Nextflow workflow that covered QC, data transformation and analysis. LymphoSeq2, an R package for AIRR-Seq data exploration, was used to implement custom analyses. After excluding several samples that yielded fewer than 5000 total TRB sequences, 150 to 200 HIV repertoires remained for analysis. Among the 180 or so HIV repertoires that were kept, 59 were collected before ART initiation and more than 120 were collected after ART initiation. Each repertoire was downsampled to 5000 TRB nucleotide sequences, and summary statistics were averaged across 100 downsampling iterations. The analysis kept only TRB sequences whose CDR3 regions were at least seven amino acids long. Diversity was measured with a Shannon entropy-derived clonality score and the Gini coefficient. Repertoire networks linked the top 5000 CDR3 amino acid sequences whenever two sequences differed by an edit distance of one. For TRB CDR3 amino acid sequences, antigen specificity groups and MHC restriction were predicted with GLIPH2. Known CMV, EBV, HIV or tissue antigen associations were flagged by matching CDR3 amino acid sequences against VDJdb and McPAS-TCR. Pre-ART, post-ART and control groups were compared with Wilcoxon signed-rank tests and Holm-Bonferroni correction. Sourced from immuneACCESS, this table was stored by TCRdb with only in-frame sequences that have V and J called. A share of the clones is absent; for the studies checked, an unresolved V gene accounts for under half, and the remainder has no known explanation. V, J and clone size were drawn from that table, and D and trimming were deduced from the DNA. Within this sample are tens of thousands of clones, with roughly 85% of them counted one time only. The top ten clonotypes cover 3.8% of the sample.

The CDR3, from cysteine to phenylalanine, totals 16 residues. The only DNA kept is the CDR3, 48 bases in frame from the first base. V is cut back by 7 bases and J by 6 bases, with 10 bases in the junction unmatched. CDR1 and CDR2 are read off the germline V gene (reference sequence) as LNHDA and SQIVND. This specimen comes from a study of long-term antiretroviral therapy in people with HIV (dated by TCRdb to 2022 to 2024). Regarding the research as a whole: The earliest samples were collected approximately a decade before the 2015 WHO recommendation for immediate ART, a period when ART was typically delayed until CD4 counts fell. Of the 30 participants with HIV, ten to eleven were female. A total of about 200 cryopreserved PBMC samples were contributed to the cohort by 30 adults with confirmed HIV infection, with samples collected serially over a mean of approximately six years (range 1-12). A retrospective serial study tested whether changes in peripheral blood TRB repertoire composition and diversity were associated with ART initiation and durable HIV suppression. No cross-contamination during QIAcube processing turned up in test extractions that ran a monoclonal T-cell line alongside 25 to 35 polyclonal samples. Beyond this particular receptor, the publication reports: Inferences about post-ART repertoire changes are limited because no data were available on ART adherence, viral resistance or therapy changes. Because cell numbers in pre-ART samples were limited, unsorted PBMC were profiled instead of sorted CD4+ and CD8+ T cells. A significant increase in TRB diversity was found to be associated with ART initiation, although TRB diversity was observed to remain significantly below that of transplant donor controls even after long-term ART. Compared with controls, HIV repertoires had narrower CDR3 length ranges, and the network structure pointed to an antigen-experienced repertoire that shifted only slightly toward naive after ART. At every time point, the repertoire was dominated by expanded TRB clones first identified before ART initiation, although this dominance fluctuated and, in many PLHIV, declined after ART. Since PBMC availability was limited, sequencing covered only the TCR beta chain, with no alpha chain pairing. The samples span the years 2004 to 2017, and the ART regimens used at that time may not be as effective as current regimens.

The sequenced sample was unsorted PBMCs, obtained 0.8 years before starting antiretroviral therapy. This TCR was sampled from a man aged 18 to 29 with HIV. Recombination connected TRBV19 to TRBJ2-7, with 15 bases aligning to TRBD2. The encoded CDR3 is CASKGTSGRSGSEQYF. DNA sequence: TGTGCCAGTAAGGGGACTAGCGGGAGGAGCGGAAGCGAGCAGTACTTC. With the portions outside the CDR3 filled from the reference TRBV19 and TRBJ2-7 genes, the complete variable region becomes DGGITQSPKYLFRKEGQNVTLSCEQNLNHDAMYWYRQDPGQGLRLIYYSQIVNDFQKGDIAEGYSVSREKKESFPLTVTSAQKNPTAFYLCASKGTSGRSGSEQYFGPGTRLTVT.